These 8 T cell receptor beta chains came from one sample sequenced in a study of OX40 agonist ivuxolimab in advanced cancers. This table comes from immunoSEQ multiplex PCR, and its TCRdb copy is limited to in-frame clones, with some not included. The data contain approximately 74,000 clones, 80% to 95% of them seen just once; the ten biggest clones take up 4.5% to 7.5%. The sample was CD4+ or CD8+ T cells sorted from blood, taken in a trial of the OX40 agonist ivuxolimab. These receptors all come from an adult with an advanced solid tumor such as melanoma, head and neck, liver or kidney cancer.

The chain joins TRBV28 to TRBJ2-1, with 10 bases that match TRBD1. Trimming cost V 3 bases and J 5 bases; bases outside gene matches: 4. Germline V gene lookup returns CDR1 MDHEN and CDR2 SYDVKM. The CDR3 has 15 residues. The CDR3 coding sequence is TGTGCCAGCAGTTTGGGCGGGACAGGGGACAATGAGCAGTTCTTC. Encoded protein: CASSLGGTGDNEQFF. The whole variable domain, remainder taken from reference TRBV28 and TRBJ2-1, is DVKVTQSSRYLVKRTGEKVFLECVQDMDHENMFWYRQDPGLGLRLIYFSYDVKMKEKGDIPEGYSVSREKKERFSLILESASTNQTSMYLCASSLGGTGDNEQFFGPGTRLTVL.

CDR3 residues: CSVEDQLGPGGCYTF. CDR3 DNA: TGCAGCGTTGAAGATCAATTAGGCCCCGGAGGTTGCTACACCTTC. V and J are TRBV29-1 and TRBJ1-2; D remains ambiguous. From germline, CDR1 is SQVTM and CDR2 ANQGSEA. There are 15 residues in the CDR3. V was cut by 0 bases and J by 9 bases, with 20 bases left in between.

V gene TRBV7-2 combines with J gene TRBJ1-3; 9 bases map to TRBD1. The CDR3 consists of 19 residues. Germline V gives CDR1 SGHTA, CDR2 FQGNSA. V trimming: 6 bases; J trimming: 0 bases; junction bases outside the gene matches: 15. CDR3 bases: TGTGCCAGCAGTTCTAAAAGGGACAGGGTCCTAAACTCTGGAAACACCATATATTTT. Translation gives CASSSKRDRVLNSGNTIYF.

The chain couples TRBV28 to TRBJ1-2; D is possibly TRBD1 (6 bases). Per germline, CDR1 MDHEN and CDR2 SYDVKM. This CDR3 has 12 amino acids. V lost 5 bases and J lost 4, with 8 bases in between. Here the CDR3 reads CASSRTVYGYTF. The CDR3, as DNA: TGTGCCAGCAGTCGGACAGTCTATGGCTACACCTTC.

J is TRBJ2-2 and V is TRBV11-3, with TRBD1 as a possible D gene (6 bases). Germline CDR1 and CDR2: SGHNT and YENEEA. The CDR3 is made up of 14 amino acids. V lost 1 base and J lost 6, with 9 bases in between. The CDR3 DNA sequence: TGTGCCAGCAGCTTAGGCTCAGGGGCCGGGGAGCTGTTTTTT. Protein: CASSLGSGAGELFF.

The CDR3: CASSYSAAMNTEAFF. In nucleotides, the CDR3 is TGTGCCAGCAGTTACTCCGCAGCAATGAACACTGAAGCTTTCTTT. The chain is built from TRBV6-5 and TRBJ1-1; D not resolved. V dropped 0 bases and J dropped 0 bases, with 8 bases sitting between them. CDR3 size: 15 residues. CDR1 and CDR2 (germline): MNHEY, SVGAGI.

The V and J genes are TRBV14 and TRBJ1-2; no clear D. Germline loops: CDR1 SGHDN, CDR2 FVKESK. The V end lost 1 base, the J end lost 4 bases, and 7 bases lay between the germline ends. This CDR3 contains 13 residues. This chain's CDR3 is CASSQATSYGYTF. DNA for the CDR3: TGTGCCAGCAGCCAAGCTACGAGCTATGGCTACACCTTC.

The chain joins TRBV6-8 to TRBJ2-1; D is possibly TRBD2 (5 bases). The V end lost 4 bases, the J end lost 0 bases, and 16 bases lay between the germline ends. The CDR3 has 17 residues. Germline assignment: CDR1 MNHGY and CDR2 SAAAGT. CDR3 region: CASSFFPGISSYNEQFF. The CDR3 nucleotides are TGTGCCAGCAGTTTTTTTCCCGGGATTAGCTCCTACAATGAGCAGTTCTTC.